The clone carrying this T cell receptor beta chain turned up a few times. Its matching antigen is unknown. These data originate in a study of cytomegalovirus exposure and HLA in healthy donors. Study-wide results and caveats: HLA-A and HLA-B allele assignments for most subjects were reportedly predicted accurately using TCR beta sequences.

V lost 1 base to trimming and J lost 5 bases, with 20 bases between them. This CDR3 region has 17 residues. The PCR employed 60 Vbeta primers together with 13 Jbeta primers. Generated by immunoSEQ multiplex PCR, the TCRdb table keeps only in-frame clones and is missing some. Of about 160,000 clones detected, 68% appear once; the ten largest clones hold 4% to 5.5%. The chain recombines TRBV23-1 with TRBJ1-2; D not certain. TRBV23-1 is given ORF status, its function remaining uncertain. This receptor was obtained from a woman younger than 35 in good health and CMV-seropositive. Sequenced material: PBMCs. CDR3 in amino acids: CASSQFSRTRVKYGYTF. CDR3 sequence (DNA): TGCGCCAGCAGTCAATTTAGTCGAACCCGGGTTAAATATGGCTACACCTTC.